Listed below are T cell receptor beta chains from one sample, sequenced in a study of blood T cell repertoires in COVID-19. Here immunoSEQ multiplex PCR was the method, and the copy in TCRdb shows in-frame clones only, minus some. The repertoire holds 90,000 to 100,000 clones, with over 70% as singletons. The sample consisted of peripheral blood. The origin of the receptors is a woman at least 80 years old with acute or convalescent COVID-19. Both conserved end residues are part of each CDR3. D genes are given only for firm matches. Not every row has a clone size; where given, it reads once, few, many or a size class.

clone size	CDR3 length	V gene	J gene	D gene	CDR3 protein	CDR3 DNA
-	11	TRBV29-1	TRBJ2-4	TRBD2	CSVGEGQGWYF	TGCAGCGTTGGGGAGGGGCAGGGATGGTACTTC
-	13	TRBV24-1	TRBJ2-7	TRBD2	CATSDRTSDEQYF	TGTGCCACCAGTGACCGGACTAGCGACGAGCAGTACTTC
-	11	TRBV28	TRBJ1-4	-	CASFRRGKLFF	TGTGCCAGTTTCCGGAGGGGAAAACTGTTTTTT
-	16	TRBV28	TRBJ1-6	-	CASRSTGISYNSPLHF	TGTGCCAGCAGATCTACAGGGATCTCCTATAATTCACCCCTCCACTTT
-	14	TRBV6-1	TRBJ2-3	TRBD2	CASRWRESTDTQYF	TGTGCCAGCAGGTGGCGGGAGAGCACAGATACGCAGTATTTT
-	16	TRBV5-4	TRBJ1-4	-	CASSSQSGMANEKLFF	TGTGCCAGCAGCTCGCAGTCGGGTATGGCTAATGAAAAACTGTTTTTT
-	16	TRBV6-5	TRBJ1-4	TRBD1	CASSYGRTGPNEKLFF	TGTGCCAGCAGTTACGGGAGGACAGGGCCTAATGAAAAACTGTTTTTT
once	13	TRBV28	TRBJ1-2	-	CASSLEADYGYTF	TGTGCCAGCAGCCTAGAAGCAGACTATGGCTACACCTTC
-	15	TRBV18	TRBJ1-2	TRBD1	CASSPNGQGAYGYTF	TGTGCCAGCTCACCGAATGGACAGGGTGCCTATGGCTACACCTTC
-	15	TRBV6-2/TRBV6-3	TRBJ2-3	-	CASSYNGVSTDTQYF	TGTGCCAGCAGTTATAACGGGGTGAGCACAGATACGCAGTATTTT
once	15	TRBV10-3	TRBJ1-5	-	CAISESPQSGQPQHF	TGTGCCATCAGTGAGTCCCCCCAATCGGGTCAGCCCCAGCATTTT
few	16	TRBV3-1/TRBV3-2	TRBJ1-1	-	CASSQVQGWEDTEAFF	TGTGCCAGCAGCCAAGTGCAGGGATGGGAGGACACTGAAGCTTTCTTT
once	12	TRBV5-6	TRBJ1-2	-	CASSLATYGYTF	TGTGCCAGCAGCTTAGCCACGTATGGCTACACCTTC
-	12	TRBV6-2/TRBV6-3	TRBJ1-5	-	CASSRYNQPQHF	TGTGCCAGCAGTCGGTACAATCAGCCCCAGCATTTT
-	12	TRBV7-2	TRBJ1-2	-	CASRYSGTGYTF	TGTGCCAGCCGCTATTCAGGAACAGGCTACACCTTC
-	14	TRBV9	TRBJ2-2	TRBD1	CASSVVGTGGELFF	TGTGCCAGCAGCGTAGTAGGGACAGGCGGGGAGCTGTTTTTT
once	13	TRBV5-1	TRBJ2-7	TRBD1	CASSAGQGYEQYF	TGCGCCAGCAGCGCCGGACAGGGCTACGAGCAGTACTTC
-	18	TRBV28	TRBJ1-5	TRBD1	CASSLLTAGQGANQPQHF	TGTGCCAGCAGTTTACTCACTGCGGGACAGGGGGCCAATCAGCCCCAGCATTTT
-	13	TRBV28	TRBJ1-2	TRBD1	CASRTGADYGYTF	TGTGCCAGCAGGACAGGGGCTGACTATGGCTACACCTTC
-	16	TRBV5-4	TRBJ2-1	TRBD2	CASSLDGTSGYNEQFF	TGTGCCAGCAGCTTGGACGGGACTAGCGGCTACAATGAGCAGTTCTTC
-	13	TRBV11-3	TRBJ1-1	-	CASSLYRNTEAFF	TGTGCCAGCAGCCTGTACAGGAACACTGAAGCTTTCTTT
-	16	TRBV15	TRBJ1-2	-	CATSSGGFDSLYGYTF	TGTGCCACCAGCAGTGGGGGGTTTGACAGCCTCTATGGCTACACCTTC
-	13	TRBV2	TRBJ1-5	TRBD1	CASSGTGHQPQHF	TGTGCCAGCTCCGGGACAGGGCATCAGCCCCAGCATTTT
-	15	TRBV28	TRBJ2-3	-	CASSQHSGGTDTQYF	TGTGCCAGCAGTCAACACAGCGGCGGCACAGATACGCAGTATTTT
-	15	TRBV7-3	TRBJ1-2	-	CASSTLESTTNGYTF	TGTGCCAGCAGCACACTGGAGAGCACCACCAATGGCTACACCTTC
-	14	TRBV4-1	TRBJ1-2	TRBD1	CASSQVGDRAGYTF	TGCGCCAGCAGCCAAGTTGGAGACAGGGCTGGCTACACCTTC
-	15	TRBV6-2/TRBV6-3	TRBJ1-6	-	CASSYEARVNSPLHF	TGTGCCAGCAGTTACGAGGCCAGGGTGAATTCACCCCTCCACTTT
-	14	TRBV18	TRBJ2-5	TRBD1	CASSGGQARETQYF	TGTGCCAGCTCAGGTGGACAGGCTCGAGAGACCCAGTACTTC
-	17	TRBV7-9	TRBJ1-1	TRBD1	CASSLANNLDRGSEAFF	TGTGCCAGCAGCTTAGCTAATAATCTGGACAGGGGATCTGAAGCTTTCTTT
few	14	TRBV6-5	TRBJ1-2	-	CASSSGQPYYGYTF	TGTGCCAGCAGTTCCGGACAGCCGTACTATGGCTACACCTTC
few	13	TRBV3-1/TRBV3-2	TRBJ1-1	-	CASSHGRNTEAFF	TGTGCCAGCAGCCATGGGAGGAACACTGAAGCTTTCTTT
-	12	TRBV30	TRBJ2-1	-	CAWSVRSGQQFF	TGTGCCTGGAGTGTTCGCAGCGGACAGCAGTTCTTC
-	14	TRBV7-2	TRBJ1-5	-	CASSPQGVNQPQHF	TGTGCCAGCAGCCCCCAGGGCGTAAATCAGCCCCAGCATTTT
-	15	TRBV3-1/TRBV3-2	TRBJ1-4	TRBD1	CASSYRQGLEEKLFF	TGTGCCAGCAGCTATAGACAGGGCCTAGAGGAAAAACTGTTTTTT
-	14	TRBV28	TRBJ1-6	-	CASSLTGYNSPLHF	TGTGCCAGCAGTTTAACAGGTTATAATTCACCCCTCCACTTT
-	14	TRBV5-8	TRBJ1-5	-	CASSFRGSNQPQHF	TGTGCCAGCAGCTTCCGTGGCAGCAATCAGCCCCAGCATTTT
-	15	TRBV6-5	TRBJ2-4	TRBD2	CASSYGLAGKNIQYF	TGTGCCAGCAGTTATGGGCTAGCGGGCAAAAACATTCAGTACTTC
-	13	TRBV20-1	TRBJ1-1	-	CSASVGGNTEAFF	TGCAGTGCTAGTGTAGGGGGGAACACTGAAGCTTTCTTT
once	15	TRBV5-4	TRBJ2-1	TRBD2	CASSLPRGGNNEQFF	TGTGCCAGCAGCTTGCCGCGGGGGGGCAACAATGAGCAGTTCTTC
-	17	TRBV11-3	TRBJ1-4	TRBD1	CASSLVFETGANEKLFF	TGTGCCAGCAGCTTAGTATTCGAGACAGGGGCAAATGAAAAACTGTTTTTT
-	17	TRBV19	TRBJ2-1	-	CASSIGGWIGPYNEQFF	TGTGCCAGTAGTATAGGAGGGTGGATTGGGCCCTACAATGAGCAGTTCTTC
many	17	TRBV10-3	TRBJ1-6	-	CAISESATVSYNSPLHF	TGTGCCATCAGTGAGTCCGCGACAGTCTCCTATAATTCACCCCTCCACTTT
-	13	TRBV7-9	TRBJ1-1	-	CASTSQEYTEAFF	TGTGCCAGCACCTCACAGGAGTACACTGAAGCTTTCTTT
-	14	TRBV18	TRBJ1-6	-	CASSPRTDNSPLHF	TGTGCCAGCTCACCCCGGACAGATAATTCACCCCTCCACTTT
-	16	TRBV30	TRBJ2-5	TRBD2	CAWSLGTGLAEETQYF	TGTGCCTGGAGTCTTGGGACGGGACTAGCGGAAGAGACCCAGTACTTC
-	15	TRBV28	TRBJ2-2	-	CASRLPGANTGELFF	TGTGCCAGCAGGCTACCGGGAGCGAACACCGGGGAGCTGTTTTTT
-	13	TRBV29-1	TRBJ2-3	TRBD1	CSVEEQGADTQYF	TGCAGCGTTGAAGAACAGGGGGCAGATACGCAGTATTTT
-	15	TRBV4-1	TRBJ2-7	-	CASSHPTRHGYEQYF	TGCGCCAGCAGCCACCCCACCAGGCACGGTTACGAGCAGTACTTC
-	17	TRBV19	TRBJ2-3	TRBD2	CASSPTYRTSPPDTQYF	TGTGCCAGTAGCCCGACGTATAGGACTAGCCCGCCGGATACGCAGTATTTT
-	12	TRBV7-2	TRBJ1-4	-	CASSFYNEKLFF	TGTGCCAGCAGCTTCTATAATGAAAAACTGTTTTTT
-	14	TRBV28	TRBJ1-4	-	CASSIARVNEKLFF	TGTGCCAGCAGTATAGCCAGGGTTAATGAAAAACTGTTTTTT
-	16	TRBV18	TRBJ2-1	-	CASSVGKGLSYNEQFF	TGTGCCAGCTCCGTAGGAAAGGGACTCTCCTACAATGAGCAGTTCTTC
once	15	TRBV5-4	TRBJ2-3	TRBD2	CASSFGLAGTDTQYF	TGTGCCAGCAGCTTTGGACTAGCTGGTACAGATACGCAGTATTTT
-	15	TRBV23-1	TRBJ1-1	-	CASSPEMTANTEAFF	TGCGCCAGCAGCCCCGAAATGACAGCGAACACTGAAGCTTTCTTT
-	12	TRBV28	TRBJ2-5	TRBD2	CASQTSGETQYF	TGTGCCAGCCAGACTAGCGGGGAGACCCAGTACTTC
-	15	TRBV2	TRBJ1-3	-	CASSDSRGSGNTIYF	TGTGCCAGCAGTGATTCCAGGGGCAGTGGAAACACCATATATTTT
-	12	TRBV24-1	TRBJ1-2	TRBD1	CAIWDRGNGYTF	TGTGCCATCTGGGACAGGGGGAATGGCTACACCTTC
-	13	TRBV10-3	TRBJ2-2	-	CAISSVLIGELFF	TGTGCCATCAGTTCGGTCCTTATAGGGGAGCTGTTTTTT
-	16	TRBV30	TRBJ1-3	TRBD1	CAWRDPGQGFGNTIYF	TGTGCCTGGAGAGATCCGGGACAGGGGTTTGGAAACACCATATATTTT